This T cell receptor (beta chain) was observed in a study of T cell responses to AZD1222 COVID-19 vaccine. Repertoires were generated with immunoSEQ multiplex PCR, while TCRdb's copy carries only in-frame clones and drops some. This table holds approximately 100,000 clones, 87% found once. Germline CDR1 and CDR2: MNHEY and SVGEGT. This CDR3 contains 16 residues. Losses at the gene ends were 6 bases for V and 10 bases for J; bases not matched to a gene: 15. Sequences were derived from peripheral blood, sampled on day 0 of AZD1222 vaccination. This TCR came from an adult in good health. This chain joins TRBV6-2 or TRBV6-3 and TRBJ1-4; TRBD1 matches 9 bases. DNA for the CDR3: TGTGCCAGCAGCTATCCCAGCGGGACAGGGAGTGGAAAACTGTTTTTT. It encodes CASSYPSGTGSGKLFF.